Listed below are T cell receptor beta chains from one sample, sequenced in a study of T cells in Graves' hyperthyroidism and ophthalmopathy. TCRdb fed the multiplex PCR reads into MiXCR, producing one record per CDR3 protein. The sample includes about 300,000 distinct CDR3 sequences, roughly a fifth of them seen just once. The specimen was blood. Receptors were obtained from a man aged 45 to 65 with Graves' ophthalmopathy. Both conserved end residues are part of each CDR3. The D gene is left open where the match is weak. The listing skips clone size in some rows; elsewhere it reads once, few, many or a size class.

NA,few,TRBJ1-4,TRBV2,CASSEGGHNEKLFF,TGTGCCAGCAGTGAAGGAGGACACAATGAAAAACTGTTTTTT
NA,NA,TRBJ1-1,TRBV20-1,CSVNQGGRNTEAFF,TGCAGTGTGAATCAGGGCGGGAGGAACACTGAAGCTTTCTTT
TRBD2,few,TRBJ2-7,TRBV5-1,CASRGAGEGNYEQYF,TGCGCCAGCAGAGGGGCGGGAGAAGGGAACTACGAGCAGTACTTC
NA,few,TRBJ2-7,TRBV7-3,CAGSLTGSSREQYF,TGTGCCGGCAGCTTAACGGGATCTTCGAGAGAGCAGTACTTC
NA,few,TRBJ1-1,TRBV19,CASSNLPPGPGPQAFF,TGTGCCAGTAGTAATTTACCCCCCGGACCAGGACCCCAAGCTTTCTTT
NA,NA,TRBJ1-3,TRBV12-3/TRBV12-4,CASSPPWGNTIYF,TGTGCCAGCAGCCCTCCGTGGGGAAACACCATATATTTT
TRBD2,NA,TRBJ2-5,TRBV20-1,CSAKVNLAGGPGETQYF,TGCAGTGCTAAAGTCAACCTAGCGGGAGGGCCGGGAGAGACCCAGTACTTC
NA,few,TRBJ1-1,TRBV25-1,CASSDSPAEAFF,TGTGCCAGCAGTGATTCCCCCGCTGAAGCTTTCTTT
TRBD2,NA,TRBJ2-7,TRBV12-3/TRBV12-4,CASSGRGSYSYEQYF,TGTGCCAGCAGTGGCCGCGGGAGCTACTCCTACGAGCAGTACTTC
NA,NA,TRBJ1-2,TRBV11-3,CASIEGRGGNYGYTF,TGTGCCAGCATCGAAGGGAGGGGAGGTAACTATGGCTACACCTTC
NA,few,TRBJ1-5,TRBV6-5,CASSYLGQFNQPQHF,TGTGCCAGCAGTTACCTAGGCCAGTTCAATCAGCCCCAGCATTTT
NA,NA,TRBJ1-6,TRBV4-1,CASSQELRGSSPLHF,TGCGCCAGCAGCCAAGAGTTGCGGGGATCTTCACCCCTCCACTTT
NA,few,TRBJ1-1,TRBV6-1,CASRSAGRAFF,TGTGCCAGCAGGTCCGCAGGGAGGGCTTTCTTT
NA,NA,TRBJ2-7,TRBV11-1,CASSPGGLSREQYF,TGTGCCAGCAGCCCGGGGGGCCTGTCGCGGGAGCAGTACTTC
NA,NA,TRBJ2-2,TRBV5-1,CASARATGELFF,TGCGCCAGCGCCCGAGCGACCGGGGAGCTGTTTTTT
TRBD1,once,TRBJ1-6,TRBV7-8,CASSPRGTGDSPLHF,TGTGCCAGCAGCCCAAGAGGGACAGGGGATTCACCCCTCCACTTT
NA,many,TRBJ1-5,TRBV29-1,CSVEVVGAGAGNQPQHF,TGCAGCGTTGAAGTGGTGGGGGCAGGGGCGGGCAATCAGCCCCAGCATTTT
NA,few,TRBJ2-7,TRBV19,CASSNLFSGPYEQYF,TGTGCCAGTAGCAATTTATTCTCAGGGCCCTACGAGCAGTACTTC
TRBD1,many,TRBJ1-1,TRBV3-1,CATQQGSHTEAFF,TGTGCCACGCAACAGGGGAGTCACACTGAAGCTTTCTTT
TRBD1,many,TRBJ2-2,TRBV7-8,CASSRTGDTGELFF,TGTGCCAGCAGCCGAACAGGGGACACCGGGGAGCTGTTTTTT
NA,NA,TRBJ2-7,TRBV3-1,CARSPLGVAQNPSEQYF,TGTGCCAGGAGCCCGCTAGGGGTGGCCCAGAACCCTTCCGAGCAGTACTTC
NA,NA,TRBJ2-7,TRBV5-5,CASSPWPRGAAYEQYF,TGTGCCAGCAGCCCCTGGCCCAGGGGCGCCGCCTACGAGCAGTACTTC
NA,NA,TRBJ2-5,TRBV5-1,CASSPGDRRSYF,TGCGCCAGCAGCCCCGGGGACCGCCGATCTTACTTC
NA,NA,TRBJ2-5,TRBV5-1,CASSLSTIETQYF,TGCGCCAGCAGCTTGTCTACTATTGAGACCCAGTACTTC
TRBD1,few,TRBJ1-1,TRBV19,CASSPDRSTEAFF,TGTGCCAGTAGTCCGGACAGGAGCACTGAAGCTTTCTTT
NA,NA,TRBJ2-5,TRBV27,CASSTFAGETQYF,TGTGCCAGCAGTACCTTTGCGGGGGAGACCCAGTACTTC
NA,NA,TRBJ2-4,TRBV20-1,CGASKNIQYF,TGTGGGGCATCCAAAAACATTCAGTACTTC
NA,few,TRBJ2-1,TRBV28,CASAVGGGNEQFF,TGTGCCAGCGCGGTTGGAGGCGGGAATGAGCAGTTCTTC
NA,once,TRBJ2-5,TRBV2,CASSLPTFQEAQYF,TGTGCCAGCAGTTTACCGACATTTCAAGAGGCCCAGTACTTC
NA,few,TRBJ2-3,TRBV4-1,CASSYRTGTDTQYF,TGCGCCAGCAGCTACCGGACAGGCACAGATACGCAGTATTTT
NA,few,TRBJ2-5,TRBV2,CASKAEETQYF,TGTGCCAGCAAAGCGGAGGAGACCCAGTACTTC
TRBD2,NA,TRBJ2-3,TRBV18,CASSTSTSDEYF,TGTGCCAGCTCAACCTCAACTAGCGATGAGTATTTT
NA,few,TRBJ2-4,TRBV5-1,CASSSADSVAKNIQYF,TGCGCCAGCAGCTCCGCGGACAGCGTAGCCAAAAACATTCAGTACTTC
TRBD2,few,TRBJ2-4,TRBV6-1,CASSVRLAGPGAKNIQYF,TGTGCCAGCAGTGTCCGACTAGCGGGTCCTGGGGCCAAAAACATTCAGTACTTC
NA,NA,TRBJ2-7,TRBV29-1,CSVEEQSSYEQYF,TGCAGCGTTGAAGAACAGTCCTCCTACGAGCAGTACTTC
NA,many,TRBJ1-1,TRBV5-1,CASSLGREGRMNTEAFF,TGCGCCAGCAGCCTGGGACGGGAGGGAAGAATGAACACTGAAGCTTTCTTT
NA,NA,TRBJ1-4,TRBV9,CASSVGGGVGDEKLFF,TGTGCCAGCAGCGTAGGAGGGGGAGTCGGGGATGAAAAACTGTTTTTT
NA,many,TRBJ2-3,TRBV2,CASRGDRDDTDTQYF,TGTGCCAGCAGAGGGGATCGGGACGACACAGATACGCAGTATTTT
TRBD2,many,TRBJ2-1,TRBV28,CASSHSGSSEQFF,TGTGCCAGCAGTCATAGCGGGAGCAGTGAGCAGTTCTTC
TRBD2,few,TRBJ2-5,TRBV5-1,CASSRSGREQETQYF,TGCGCCAGCAGCCGGAGCGGGAGGGAGCAAGAGACCCAGTACTTC
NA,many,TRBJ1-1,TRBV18,CASSPPRGRDTEAFF,TGTGCCAGCTCACCACCGAGAGGGCGGGACACTGAAGCTTTCTTT
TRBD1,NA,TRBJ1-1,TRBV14,CASSQRTGGSFNTEAFF,TGTGCCAGCAGCCAGAGGACAGGAGGGAGTTTTAACACTGAAGCTTTCTTT
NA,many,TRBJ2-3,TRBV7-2,CASSFSFQDTQYF,TGTGCCAGCAGCTTCTCATTTCAAGATACGCAGTATTTT